This is a list of T cell receptor beta chains from one sample in a study of CD8 T cells in Susac syndrome. TCRdb reanalysed the immunoSEQ multiplex PCR reads using MiXCR and keeps one entry per CDR3 protein. The sample yields tens of thousands of distinct CDR3 sequences, 93% seen once. The sequenced sample consisted of CD4+ T cells from PBMCs. These receptors came from a human donor with Susac syndrome. Each CDR3 is given with its conserved first and last residue. The D gene is left open where the match is weak. Size values are once, few and many counts, or a class for expanded clones, and some rows have none.

D gene	clone size	V gene	J gene	CDR3 protein	CDR3 DNA
TRBD1	NA	TRBV18	TRBJ1-4	CASSPPLQGTVRLFF	TGTGCCAGCTCACCACCGTTACAGGGGACAGTTAGACTGTTTTTT
TRBD1	once	TRBV5-1	TRBJ1-1	CASSPEQGVNTEAFF	TGCGCCAGCAGCCCAGAACAGGGGGTTAACACTGAAGCTTTCTTT
TRBD2	once	TRBV4-2	TRBJ2-3	CASSQVASGGSQDTQYF	TGTGCCAGCAGCCAAGTTGCTAGCGGGGGGAGTCAAGATACGCAGTATTTT
TRBD1	NA	TRBV6-2/TRBV6-3	TRBJ2-2	CASSYSRGQPNTGELFF	TGTGCCAGCAGTTACTCGAGGGGACAGCCCAACACCGGGGAGCTGTTTTTT
NA	NA	TRBV19	TRBJ1-1	CASSLRTADTEAFF	TGTGCCAGTAGTCTCCGGACAGCAGACACTGAAGCTTTCTTT
NA	NA	TRBV7-2	TRBJ2-3	CASTNWEVNTQYF	TGTGCCAGCACCAATTGGGAGGTGAATACGCAGTATTTT
TRBD1	NA	TRBV7-9	TRBJ2-7	CASSQQGHEQYF	TGTGCCAGCAGCCAACAGGGGCACGAGCAGTACTTC
TRBD1	NA	TRBV12-3/TRBV12-4	TRBJ1-1	CASSLRTGANEVFF	TGTGCCAGCAGCCTAAGGACAGGGGCGAATGAAGTTTTCTTT
TRBD1	NA	TRBV6-1	TRBJ2-3	CASMDRGRTDTQYF	TGTGCCAGCATGGACAGGGGGAGAACAGATACGCAGTATTTT
TRBD2	NA	TRBV20-1	TRBJ2-1	CSATRGSGGEQFF	TGCAGTGCTACCAGGGGCAGCGGGGGGGAGCAGTTCTTC
NA	once	TRBV20-1	TRBJ1-2	CSAPWGNGYTF	TGCAGTGCTCCGTGGGGGAATGGCTACACCTTC
TRBD1	NA	TRBV19	TRBJ2-3	CASSMRFKGQGTDTQYF	TGTGCCAGTAGTATGAGGTTCAAGGGACAGGGCACAGATACGCAGTATTTT
NA	NA	TRBV12-3/TRBV12-4	TRBJ2-6	CASSFVTGSSGANVLTF	TGTGCCAGCAGTTTCGTGACGGGAAGCTCTGGGGCCAACGTCCTGACTTTC
TRBD2	NA	TRBV7-2	TRBJ2-7	CASSFGGGYEQYF	TGTGCCAGCAGCTTTGGGGGGGGCTACGAGCAGTACTTC
NA	NA	TRBV28	TRBJ1-3	CASSLPGIPGGNTIYF	TGTGCCAGCAGCCTTCCCGGGATCCCGGGAGGAAACACCATATATTTT
TRBD2	NA	TRBV6-2/TRBV6-3	TRBJ2-3	CASTKRSGGVLDF	TGTGCCAGCACGAAAAGGAGCGGGGGGGTTCTGGATTTT
NA	NA	TRBV7-9	TRBJ1-6	CASSQQSNSPLHF	TGTGCCAGCAGTCAACAGAGCAATTCACCCCTCCACTTT
NA	NA	TRBV6-1	TRBJ1-2	CASSVDIYGYTF	TGTGCCAGCAGTGTGGACATCTATGGCTACACCTTC
NA	NA	TRBV9	TRBJ1-3	CASRRTGHSGNTIYF	TGTGCCAGCAGGCGAACAGGCCACTCTGGAAACACCATATATTTT
TRBD1	NA	TRBV7-9	TRBJ2-3	CASSSGTGRTDTQYF	TGTGCCAGCAGCTCCGGGACAGGGAGGACAGATACGCAGTATTTT
TRBD1	NA	TRBV20-1	TRBJ1-5	CSAAGQGSNQPQHF	TGCAGTGCCGCGGGACAGGGGTCGAATCAGCCCCAGCATTTT
NA	NA	TRBV30	TRBJ1-1	CAWSVKGGAEAFF	TGTGCCTGGAGTGTAAAAGGCGGGGCTGAAGCTTTCTTT
TRBD1	NA	TRBV5-4	TRBJ1-2	CASSSKTGELTYTF	TGTGCCAGCAGCTCTAAGACAGGGGAATTGACCTACACCTTC
NA	NA	TRBV3-1	TRBJ2-7	CASSQDRGQRAYEQYF	TGTGCCAGCAGCCAAGATCGTGGACAGAGGGCCTACGAGCAGTACTTC
NA	few	TRBV7-2	TRBJ1-5	CASSLVTGGNQPQHF	TGTGCCAGCAGCTTAGTGACAGGCGGCAATCAGCCCCAGCATTTT
NA	NA	TRBV7-9	TRBJ2-1	CASSSLMGDLSSYNEQFF	TGTGCCAGCAGCTCCCTGATGGGGGACCTCAGCTCCTACAATGAGCAGTTCTTC
NA	NA	TRBV2	TRBJ1-5	CASGAISNQPQHF	TGTGCCAGCGGGGCGATTAGCAATCAGCCCCAGCATTTT
NA	NA	TRBV9	TRBJ2-3	CASSVDGGGTDTQYF	TGTGCCAGCAGCGTAGACGGAGGAGGAACAGATACGCAGTATTTT
NA	NA	TRBV2	TRBJ1-1	CATALVSEEAEAFF	TGTGCCACCGCTCTAGTTTCCGAGGAAGCTGAAGCTTTCTTT